The next 7 T cell receptor beta chains were all read from a single sample in a study of graft-versus-host responses after intestinal transplantation. The repertoire was sequenced with immunoSEQ multiplex PCR; TCRdb's copy has only in-frame clones and lacks some. Of tens of thousands of clones in the sample, more than 80% are singletons; the top ten hold approximately 2.7%. No cognate antigen is known for these TCRs. Sequencing was performed on unstimulated CD8+ T cells sorted from spleen or lymph node cells, taken before intestinal transplant. The receptors derive from a human donor who received an intestinal transplant.

V is TRBV15 and J is TRBJ2-7; D is perhaps TRBD1 (5 bases). Germline lookup yields CDR1 LNHNV and CDR2 YYDKDF (reference sequence). The V end was cut by 0 bases, the J end by 4 bases, with 19 bases between. The CDR3 runs to 17 residues. The CDR3 nucleotides read TGTGCCACCAGCAGAGATGTTGTAACAGGTGGTGCGTACGAGCAGTACTTC. This encodes CATSRDVVTGGAYEQYF.

V gene TRBV7-3 combines with J gene TRBJ2-5; D perhaps matches TRBD1 (6 bases). The V and J ends lost 8 bases and 4 bases respectively, with 17 bases between them. Germline loops: CDR1 SGHTA, CDR2 FQGTGA. The CDR3 sequence is 14 residues long. The CDR3 region has the DNA TGTGCCAGCTCCCGTGGGGGCGATCGAGAGACCCAGTACTTC. It yields the protein CASSRGGDRETQYF.

The rearrangement links TRBV4-2 to TRBJ2-7; the match to TRBD1 covers 9 bases. Unmatched junction bases numbered 11, after V lost 4 bases and J lost 7 bases. The CDR3 totals 15 residues. Germline V gene lookup returns CDR1 LGHNA and CDR2 YNFKEQ. The CDR3 region is CASSPRDRESEEQYF. The CDR3 region has the DNA TGTGCCAGCAGCCCCCGGGACAGGGAGTCGGAAGAGCAGTACTTC.

The genes are TRBV2 and TRBJ2-2; D is possibly TRBD1 (5 bases). The V gene's germline CDR1 is SNHLY and CDR2 FYNNEI. V lost 4 bases and J 4 bases, leaving 10 bases between the germline ends. The CDR3 contains 14 residues. The CDR3, as DNA: TGTGCCAGCAGTGCTCTCAGGGTCACCGGGGAGCTGTTTTTT. Amino acid sequence: CASSALRVTGELFF.

The rearrangement joins TRBV20-1 to TRBJ1-2; D call uncertain. Trimming removed 6 bases from V and 8 bases from J, with 10 bases in between. This CDR3 has 10 residues. CDR1 and CDR2 (germline): DFQATT, SNEGSKA (reference sequence). The DNA of the CDR3 is TGCAGTGCGCCCCTTCGGGGCTACACCTTC. Its translation: CSAPLRGYTF.

The table lists this clone with a count of one. This sequence joins TRBV7-8 and TRBJ2-5, with 9 bases identical to TRBD1. Germline V gene lookup returns CDR1 SGHVS and CDR2 FQNEAQ. CDR3 length: 17 residues. The V and J ends lost 5 bases and 3 bases, in that order; junction bases with no gene match: 13. The CDR3 region is CASSPIIGDRAKETQYF. The CDR3, as DNA: TGTGCCAGCAGCCCGATAATCGGGGACAGGGCCAAAGAGACCCAGTACTTC.

In this sample, this clone turned up a few times. The chain combines TRBV7-9 with TRBJ1-3; 10 bases fit TRBD1. The junction had 3 bases not matched to a gene; V was cut back by 1 base and J by 0 bases. CDR3 length: 17 residues. Per germline, CDR1 SEHNR and CDR2 FQNEAQ (reference sequence). CDR3 nucleotides: TGTGCCAGCAGCTTAGGGACAGGGGGGGTCTCTGGAAACACCATATATTTT. As protein: CASSLGTGGVSGNTIYF.